A single sample is the source of the 9 T cell receptor beta chains below, sequenced in a study of blood T cell repertoires in COVID-19 (dated by TCRdb to the early 2020s). The library was obtained by the immunoSEQ multiplex PCR assay. TCRdb stores this immuneACCESS table with in-frame sequences only. Part of the clones is absent; in the studies checked, under half of the shortfall reflects unresolved V genes, and no reason is known for the rest. The sample includes some 290,000 clones, with 87% observed a single time. Of the sample, 2.2% falls within the top ten clones. Sequencing used peripheral blood. Source of these receptors: a woman between 50 and 59 years old who had recovered from COVID-19.

The chain is built from TRBV2 and TRBJ1-4, with D perhaps TRBD1 (6 bases). The V gene lost 6 bases and the J gene lost 7 bases, with 12 bases spanning the gap. This CDR3 is built from 13 residues. Germline CDR1 is SNHLY and CDR2 is FYNNEI. In DNA, the CDR3 is TGTGCCAGCAGCGGGGGGCGGGGTGAAAAACTGTTTTTT. This sequence encodes CASSGGRGEKLFF.

The chain employs TRBV7-2 and TRBJ2-5, with 7 positions matching TRBD1. Germline-derived CDR1 and CDR2 are SGHTA and FQGNSA. The CDR3 totals 14 residues. V shed 5 bases, J shed 1 base, and the junction held 4 bases outside the gene matches. The CDR3 sequence: CASSPGQIQETQYF. For the CDR3, the DNA is TGTGCCAGCAGCCCGGGACAGATCCAAGAGACCCAGTACTTC.

The genes are TRBV2 and TRBJ1-5, with a weak D call TRBD1 (5 bases). The V and J ends lost 5 bases and 4 bases respectively, with 12 bases between them. Per germline, CDR1 SNHLY and CDR2 FYNNEI. The CDR3 is 14 amino acids. The chain's CDR3 is CASSRQFRNQPQHF. CDR3 coding DNA: TGTGCCAGCAGTAGACAGTTTCGGAATCAGCCCCAGCATTTT.

The rearrangement joins TRBV6-4 to TRBJ2-3; TRBD2 aligns across 9 bases. Germline CDR1 MRHNA, CDR2 SNTAGT. J was trimmed by 2 bases and V by 5 bases; bases with no gene match: 2. The CDR3 spans 14 residues. The CDR3 DNA reads as TGTGCCAGCAGTTCTAGCGGGGTCACAGATACGCAGTATTTT. It codes for CASSSSGVTDTQYF.

This clone has more than one count but fewer than ten. This rearrangement joins TRBV7-2 to TRBJ2-5, with D perhaps TRBD2 (7 bases). Germline values: CDR1 SGHTA, CDR2 FQGNSA. Trimming stripped 0 bases from V and 7 bases from J, with 15 bases between. This CDR3 is 15 amino acids long. The CDR3 sequence: CASSLAPGGWGTQYF. The CDR3 DNA follows: TGTGCCAGCAGCTTAGCCCCGGGGGGCTGGGGGACCCAGTACTTC.

The chain couples TRBV7-9 to TRBJ1-1, with 7 bases that match TRBD1. CDR1 SEHNR and CDR2 FQNEAQ come from the germline V gene (reference sequence). With V trimmed by 5 bases and J by 3 bases, 3 bases remained unmatched. There are 13 residues in the CDR3. This CDR3 reads CASSPRGDTEAFF. CDR3 in DNA: TGTGCCAGCAGCCCCAGGGGGGACACTGAAGCTTTCTTT.

The chain couples TRBV19 to TRBJ2-7, with D possibly TRBD1 on 5 matching bases. Looked up from germline, CDR1 is LNHDA and CDR2 is SQIVND (reference sequence). This CDR3 has 14 amino acids. V was cut by 3 bases and J by 1 base, with 10 bases left in between. The CDR3 loop reads CASSMGPPSYEQYF. CDR3 coding DNA: TGTGCCAGTAGTATGGGGCCACCTTCCTACGAGCAGTACTTC.

The sample holds one count of this clone. The chain is built from TRBV5-4 and TRBJ1-5, with D possibly matching TRBD1 (6 bases). CDR3 length equals 14 residues. Germline CDR1 and CDR2: SGHNT and YYREEE (reference sequence). Deletions cut 2 bases from V and 4 bases from J, with 10 bases between. The CDR3 is CASSLSGQNQPQHF. The CDR3 bases are TGTGCCAGCAGCTTATCAGGACAGAATCAGCCCCAGCATTTT. Full variable domain (missing parts from reference TRBV5-4 and TRBJ1-5): ETGVTQSPTHLIKTRGQQVTLRCSSQSGHNTVSWYQQALGQGPQFIFQYYREEENGRGNFPPRFSGLQFPNYSSELNVNALELDDSALYLCASSLSGQNQPQHFGDGTRLSIL.

The V and J genes are TRBV4-2 and TRBJ1-5; D possibly corresponds to TRBD1 (5 bases). This CDR3 contains 16 residues. CDR1 and CDR2 from the germline V gene are LGHNA and YNFKEQ. V dropped 1 base and J dropped 2 bases, with 12 bases sitting between them. The CDR3 sequence: CASSQGDGGGNQPQHF. The CDR3 nucleotides are TGTGCCAGCAGCCAAGGAGACGGGGGTGGCAATCAGCCCCAGCATTTT.